The rows below give T cell receptor beta chains drawn from one sample of a study of CD8 T cells in Susac syndrome. TCRdb processed the immunoSEQ multiplex PCR reads anew with MiXCR; each CDR3 protein has one entry. The sample lists approximately 180,000 distinct CDR3 sequences, 95% seen once, with about 0.093% in the top ten. The sample was CD4+ T cells from PBMCs. These receptors came from a human donor with multiple sclerosis. Both conserved end residues are part of each CDR3. The D gene is left open where the match is weak. Rows may omit the clone size; those that give it use once, few, many or a size class.

J: TRBJ1-2; V: TRBV20-1; size: .; D: TRBD1; DNA: TGCAGTGCTAGTACACTTGGGCGACAGGGCCTCTATGGCTACACCTTC; CDR3: CSASTLGRQGLYGYTF
J: TRBJ1-6; V: TRBV30; size: .; D: .; DNA: TGTGCCTGGAGTAAGGTCGGGTATAATTCACCCCTCCACTTT; CDR3: CAWSKVGYNSPLHF
J: TRBJ2-5; V: TRBV2; size: few; D: TRBD2; DNA: TGTGCCAGCAGTGAAACCGGGAGGGAGACCCAGTACTTC; CDR3: CASSETGRETQYF
J: TRBJ2-7; V: TRBV29-1; size: .; D: .; DNA: TGCAGCGTCGAGGGGGGGGACAGGCCTTACGAGCAGTACTTC; CDR3: CSVEGGDRPYEQYF
J: TRBJ2-3; V: TRBV5-1; size: .; D: .; DNA: TGCGCCAGCAGCCCCGGGATGTTCACAGATACGCAGTATTTT; CDR3: CASSPGMFTDTQYF
J: TRBJ1-1; V: TRBV25-1; size: .; D: .; DNA: TGTGCCAGCAGTTCGGACTGGGGTCGGGAAGCTTTCTTT; CDR3: CASSSDWGREAFF
J: TRBJ1-2; V: TRBV29-1; size: .; D: .; DNA: TGCAGCGTTGGGAGGGGGTTGGACTATGGCTACACCTTC; CDR3: CSVGRGLDYGYTF
J: TRBJ2-1; V: TRBV7-9; size: once; D: .; DNA: TGTGCCAGCAGCTTACAGGGGACGTTCTACAATGAGCAGTTCTTC; CDR3: CASSLQGTFYNEQFF
J: TRBJ2-4; V: TRBV5-1; size: .; D: .; DNA: TGCGCCAGCAGCCCCGCGGGTGGCGGAGCGGCCAAAAACATTCAGTACTTC; CDR3: CASSPAGGGAAKNIQYF
J: TRBJ1-1; V: TRBV18; size: .; D: .; DNA: TGTGCCAGCTCACCACCGTGGTTCCCTAATCAGGGCACTGAAGCTTTCTTT; CDR3: CASSPPWFPNQGTEAFF
J: TRBJ2-5; V: TRBV4-2; size: .; D: .; DNA: TGTGCCAGCAGCCAAGAGGTGGTAGGAGAGACCCAGTACTTC; CDR3: CASSQEVVGETQYF
J: TRBJ2-1; V: TRBV2; size: .; D: .; DNA: TGTGCCAGCAGTGTGGAAGCGCGTAGTGAGCAGTTCTTC; CDR3: CASSVEARSEQFF
J: TRBJ2-3; V: TRBV18; size: .; D: .; DNA: TGTGCCAGCTCAACCAGGGCCATTAGCGCAGATACGCAGTATTTT; CDR3: CASSTRAISADTQYF
J: TRBJ1-5; V: TRBV29-1; size: .; D: .; DNA: TGCAGCGTTGCGGTTTTGGGGTCGTCTAACAATCAGCCCCAGCATTTT; CDR3: CSVAVLGSSNNQPQHF
J: TRBJ1-1; V: TRBV7-9; size: few; D: TRBD1; DNA: TGTGCCAGCAGCCGGACAGGTAACACTGAAGCTTTCTTT; CDR3: CASSRTGNTEAFF
J: TRBJ2-3; V: TRBV29-1; size: .; D: TRBD2; DNA: TGCAGCGTCCCGGGGGGAGATACGCAGTATTTT; CDR3: CSVPGGDTQYF
J: TRBJ2-7; V: TRBV5-1; size: .; D: .; DNA: TGCGCCAGCAGCCAGACACTGAGCTCCTACGAGCAGTACTTC; CDR3: CASSQTLSSYEQYF
J: TRBJ1-2; V: TRBV25-1; size: .; D: TRBD1; DNA: TGTGCCAGCAGTGAGATAGGGACAGAGGAGTTCTATGGCTACACCTTC; CDR3: CASSEIGTEEFYGYTF
J: TRBJ2-1; V: TRBV6-6; size: .; D: TRBD1; DNA: TGTGCCAGCAGTTACCGTGACAGGGACAATGAGCAGTTCTTC; CDR3: CASSYRDRDNEQFF
J: TRBJ2-2; V: TRBV20-1; size: .; D: TRBD2; DNA: TGCAGTGCATCCAGCAGCGGGATCGGGGAGCTGTTTTTT; CDR3: CSASSSGIGELFF
J: TRBJ2-7; V: TRBV13; size: .; D: TRBD1; DNA: TGTGCCAGCAGCCAGGACAGGGCCCACGAGCAGTACTTC; CDR3: CASSQDRAHEQYF
J: TRBJ1-5; V: TRBV13; size: .; D: .; DNA: TGTGCCAGCAGCTTAGGTCCCGGAACACATCAGCCCCAGCATTTT; CDR3: CASSLGPGTHQPQHF
J: TRBJ2-5; V: TRBV18; size: .; D: .; DNA: TGTGCCAGCTCCCCCAATCCGTTCCAAGAGACCCAGTACTTC; CDR3: CASSPNPFQETQYF
J: TRBJ2-3; V: TRBV9; size: .; D: TRBD2; DNA: TGTGCCAGCAGCGCTCTGACTAGCGGGGGACTAGATACGCAGTATTTT; CDR3: CASSALTSGGLDTQYF
J: TRBJ1-1; V: TRBV7-2; size: .; D: .; DNA: TGTGCCAGCAGCCCCGCCTCGGGGTATTTGGCTTTCTTT; CDR3: CASSPASGYLAFF
J: TRBJ2-1; V: TRBV29-1; size: once; D: .; DNA: TGCAGCGTAGCGGTGGGTACGGCTTTCTACAATGAGCAGTTCTTC; CDR3: CSVAVGTAFYNEQFF